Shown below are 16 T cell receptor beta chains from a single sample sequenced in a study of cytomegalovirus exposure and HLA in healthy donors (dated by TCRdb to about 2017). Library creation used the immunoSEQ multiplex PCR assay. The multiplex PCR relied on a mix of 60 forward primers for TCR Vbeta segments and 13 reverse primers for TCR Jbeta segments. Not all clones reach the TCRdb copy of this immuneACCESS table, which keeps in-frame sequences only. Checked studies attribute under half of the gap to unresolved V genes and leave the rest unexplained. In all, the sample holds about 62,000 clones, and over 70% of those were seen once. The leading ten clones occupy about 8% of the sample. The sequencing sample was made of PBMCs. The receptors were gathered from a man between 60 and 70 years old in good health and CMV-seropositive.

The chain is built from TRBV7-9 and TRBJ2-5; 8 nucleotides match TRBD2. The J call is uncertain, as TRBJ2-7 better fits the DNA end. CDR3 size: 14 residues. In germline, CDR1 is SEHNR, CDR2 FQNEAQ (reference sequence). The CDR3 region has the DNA TGTGCCAGCAGTCTCGGACTAGCCTCCTACGAGCAGTACTTC. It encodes CASSLGLASYEQYF.

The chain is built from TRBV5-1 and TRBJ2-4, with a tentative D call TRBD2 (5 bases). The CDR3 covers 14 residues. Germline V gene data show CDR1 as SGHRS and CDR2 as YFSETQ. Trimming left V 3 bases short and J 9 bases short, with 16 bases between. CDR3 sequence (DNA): TGCGCCAGCAGCTCTCAATCCCAAGAGGGCATTCAGTACTTC. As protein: CASSSQSQEGIQYF. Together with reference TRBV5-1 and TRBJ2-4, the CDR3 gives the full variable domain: KAGVTQTPRYLIKTRGQQVTLSCSPISGHRSVSWYQQTPGQGLQFLFEYFSETQRNKGNFPGRFSGRQFSNSRSEMNVSTLELGDSALYLCASSSQSQEGIQYFGAGTRLSVL.

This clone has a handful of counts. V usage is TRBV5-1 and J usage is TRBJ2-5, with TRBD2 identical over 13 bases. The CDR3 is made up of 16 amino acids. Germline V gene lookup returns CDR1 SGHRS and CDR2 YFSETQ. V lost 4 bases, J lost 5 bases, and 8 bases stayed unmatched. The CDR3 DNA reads TGCGCCAGCAGCGGCGGGACTAGCGGGGTTCGTGAGACCCAGTACTTC. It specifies CASSGGTSGVRETQYF.

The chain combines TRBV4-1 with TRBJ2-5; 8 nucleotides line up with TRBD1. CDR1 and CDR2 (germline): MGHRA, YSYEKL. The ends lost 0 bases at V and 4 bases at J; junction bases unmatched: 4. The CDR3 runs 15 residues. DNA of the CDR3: TGCGCCAGCAGCCAAGACCCCGGGACAGGAGAGACCCAGTACTTC. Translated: CASSQDPGTGETQYF.

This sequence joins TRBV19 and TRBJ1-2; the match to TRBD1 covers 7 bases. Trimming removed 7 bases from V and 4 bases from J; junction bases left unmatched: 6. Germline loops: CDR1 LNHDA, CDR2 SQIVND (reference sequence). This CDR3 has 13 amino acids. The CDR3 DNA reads TGTGCCAGTACCGCGGGACAGTTCTATGGCTACACCTTC. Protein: CASTAGQFYGYTF.

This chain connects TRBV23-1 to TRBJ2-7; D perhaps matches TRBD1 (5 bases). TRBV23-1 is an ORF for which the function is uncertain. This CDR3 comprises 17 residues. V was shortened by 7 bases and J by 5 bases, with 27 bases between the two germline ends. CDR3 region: CASTSRAPSGAVHEQYF. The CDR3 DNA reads TGCGCCAGCACGTCCCGTGCCCCCAGTGGGGCTGTTCACGAGCAGTACTTC.

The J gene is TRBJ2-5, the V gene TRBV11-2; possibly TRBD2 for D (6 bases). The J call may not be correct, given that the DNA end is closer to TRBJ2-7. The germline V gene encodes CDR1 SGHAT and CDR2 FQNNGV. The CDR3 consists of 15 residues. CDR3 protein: CASSLEAGDSYEQYF. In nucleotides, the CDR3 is TGTGCCAGCAGCTTAGAAGCGGGTGATTCCTACGAGCAGTACTTC.

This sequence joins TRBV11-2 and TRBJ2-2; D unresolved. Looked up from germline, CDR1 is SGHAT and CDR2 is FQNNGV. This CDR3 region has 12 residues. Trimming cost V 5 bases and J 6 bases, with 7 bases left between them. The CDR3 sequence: CASSEESGELFF. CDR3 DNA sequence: TGTGCCAGCAGCGAGGAATCCGGGGAGCTGTTTTTT.

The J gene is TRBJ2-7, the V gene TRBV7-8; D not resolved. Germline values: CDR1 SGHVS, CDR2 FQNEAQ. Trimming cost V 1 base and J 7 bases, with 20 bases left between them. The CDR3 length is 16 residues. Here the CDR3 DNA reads TGTGCCAGCAGCTTAGGACACGCCTTAACCTCTACGGAGCAGTACTTC. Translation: CASSLGHALTSTEQYF.

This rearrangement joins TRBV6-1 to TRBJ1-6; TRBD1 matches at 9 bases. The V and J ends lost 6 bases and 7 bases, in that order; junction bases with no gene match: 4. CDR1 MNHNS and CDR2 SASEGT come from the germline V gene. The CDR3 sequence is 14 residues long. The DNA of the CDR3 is TGTGCCAGCAGGCAGACAGGGGGGAATTCACCCCTCCACTTT. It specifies CASRQTGGNSPLHF.

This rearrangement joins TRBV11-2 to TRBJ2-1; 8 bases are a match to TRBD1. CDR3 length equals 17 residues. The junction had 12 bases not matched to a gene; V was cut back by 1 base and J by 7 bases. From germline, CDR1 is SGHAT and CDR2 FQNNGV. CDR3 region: CASSLGSGQGARNEQFF. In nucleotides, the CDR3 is TGTGCCAGCAGCTTAGGGTCCGGTCAGGGGGCCCGTAATGAGCAGTTCTTC.

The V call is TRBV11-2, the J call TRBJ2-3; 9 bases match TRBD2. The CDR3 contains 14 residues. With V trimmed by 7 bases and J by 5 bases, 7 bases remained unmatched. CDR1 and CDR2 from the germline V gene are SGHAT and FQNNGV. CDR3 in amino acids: CASTLAGKGDTQYF. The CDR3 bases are TGTGCCAGCACCCTAGCGGGGAAGGGAGATACGCAGTATTTT.

The CDR3 is CASSEVTGTGYGYTF. The DNA of the CDR3 is TGTGCCAGCAGTGAAGTAACCGGGACAGGCTATGGCTACACCTTC. V usage is TRBV2 and J usage is TRBJ1-2; 8 bases match TRBD1. Germline trimming cut 1 base from V and 4 bases from J; bases unmatched to any gene: 5. Looked up from germline, CDR1 is SNHLY and CDR2 is FYNNEI. The CDR3 runs to 15 residues.

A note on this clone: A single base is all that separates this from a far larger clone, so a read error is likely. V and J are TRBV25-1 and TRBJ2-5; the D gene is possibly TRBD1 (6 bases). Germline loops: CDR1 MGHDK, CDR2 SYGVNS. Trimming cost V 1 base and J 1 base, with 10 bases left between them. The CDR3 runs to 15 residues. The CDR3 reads CASSELDRTQETQYF. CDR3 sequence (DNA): TGTGCCAGCAGTGAATTAGACAGGACCCAAGAGACCCAGTACTTC.

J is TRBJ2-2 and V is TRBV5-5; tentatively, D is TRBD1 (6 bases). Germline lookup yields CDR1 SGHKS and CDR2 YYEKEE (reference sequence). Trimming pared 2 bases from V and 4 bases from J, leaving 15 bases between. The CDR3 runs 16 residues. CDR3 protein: CASSFNAGVGTGELFF. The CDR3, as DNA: TGTGCCAGCAGCTTCAATGCAGGGGTAGGCACCGGGGAGCTGTTTTTT.

The CDR3 here is CASSRGDRGIDGYTF. Here the CDR3 DNA reads TGTGCCAGCAGCCGTGGGGACAGGGGGATCGATGGCTACACCTTC. V gene TRBV7-9 combines with J gene TRBJ1-2, with 11 bases lining up with TRBD1. Unmatched junction bases numbered 8, after V lost 5 bases and J lost 6 bases. Germline values: CDR1 SEHNR, CDR2 FQNEAQ (reference sequence). This CDR3 spans 15 amino acids. The full variable domain, its missing parts supplied by reference TRBV7-9 and TRBJ1-2, is DTGVSQNPRHKITKRGQNVTFRCDPISEHNRLYWYRQTLGQGPEFLTYFQNEAQLEKSRLLSDRFSAERPKGSFSTLEIQRTEQGDSAMYLCASSRGDRGIDGYTFGSGTRLTVV.